These 20 T cell receptor beta chains share one sample of origin, sequenced in a study of blood T cell repertoires in COVID-19. TCRdb keeps only in-frame clones here, not all; method: immunoSEQ multiplex PCR. The table lists fewer than 350,000 clones, 75% to 90% of them singletons, with approximately 2% in the top ten. Sequencing was carried out using peripheral blood. These receptors originate from a young woman who had recovered from COVID-19.

This clone has just one count. The chain couples TRBV7-9 to TRBJ2-2; 12 nucleotides match TRBD2. Germline CDR1 is SEHNR and CDR2 is FQNEAQ (reference sequence). J gave up 5 bases and V 5 bases, and 3 bases lay outside the gene matches. The CDR3 covers 15 residues. CDR3 sequence: CASSPGTSGTGELFF. The CDR3 nucleotides are TGTGCCAGCAGCCCTGGGACTAGCGGGACCGGGGAGCTGTTTTTT.

The rearrangement links TRBV19 to TRBJ2-3; 9 bases line up with TRBD2. The junction had 2 bases not matched to a gene; V was cut back by 1 base and J by 0 bases. The CDR3 consists of 16 residues. Germline assignment: CDR1 LNHDA and CDR2 SQIVND (reference sequence). DNA of the CDR3: TGTGCCAGTAGTATAGTTGCGGGGGGGAGCACAGATACGCAGTATTTT. It codes for CASSIVAGGSTDTQYF.

The gene calls are TRBV10-3 and TRBJ1-1; D perhaps matches TRBD1 (6 bases). The germline gives CDR1 ENHRY, CDR2 SYGVKD. There are 13 residues in the CDR3. V lost 5 bases, J lost 6 bases, and 13 bases lay in between. CDR3 protein: CAISPTGIAEAFF. CDR3 nucleotide sequence: TGTGCCATCAGTCCTACAGGGATAGCTGAAGCTTTCTTT.

The chain carries TRBV6-5 and TRBJ2-1; 13 nucleotides line up with TRBD2. Germline V lookup: CDR1 MNHEY, CDR2 SVGAGI. J lost 6 bases, V lost 6 bases, and 5 bases had no gene match. This CDR3 has 15 residues. The CDR3 region has the DNA TGTGCCAGCAGCGACGGACTAGCGGGGGTCAATGAGCAGTTCTTC. Amino acids: CASSDGLAGVNEQFF.

The chain links TRBV29-1 to TRBJ2-3; a weak D match, TRBD1 (5 bases). The V gene lost 3 bases and the J gene lost 2 bases, with 9 bases spanning the gap. The CDR3 totals 13 residues. Germline V gene sequence: CDR1 SQVTM, CDR2 ANQGSEA. CDR3 sequence: CSVDRAATDTQYF. In DNA, the CDR3 is TGCAGCGTTGACAGGGCGGCCACAGATACGCAGTATTTT.

This rearrangement joins TRBV5-1 to TRBJ2-2, with TRBD1 matching 9 bases. This CDR3 is built from 15 residues. In germline, CDR1 is SGHRS, CDR2 YFSETQ. V gave up 3 bases and J gave up 7 bases; unmatched junction bases: 7. CDR3 in amino acids: CASSWSGTGIGELFF. CDR3 nucleotides: TGCGCCAGCAGCTGGTCCGGGACAGGGATCGGGGAGCTGTTTTTT.

The genes are TRBV4-1 and TRBJ2-5; 11 bases are shared with TRBD2. J lost 0 bases, V lost 4 bases, and 13 bases had no gene match. The germline gives CDR1 MGHRA, CDR2 YSYEKL. The CDR3 sequence is 19 residues long. The DNA for the CDR3 is TGCGCCAGCAGCCCTCTAGGGCTAGCGGGGGGCGCGTACCAAGAGACCCAGTACTTC. Translated, it gives CASSPLGLAGGAYQETQYF.

The CDR3 reads CASSLRRGAPPGELFF. The CDR3 DNA is TGTGCCTCTTCCTTGAGGCGGGGGGCCCCCCCCGGGGAGCTGTTTTTT. This rearrangement joins TRBV30 to TRBJ2-2, with TRBD2 identical over 8 bases. From germline, CDR1 is GTSNPN and CDR2 SVGIG (reference sequence). This CDR3 comprises 16 residues. V lost 7 bases, J lost 6 bases, and 16 bases stayed unmatched.

This chain connects TRBV28 to TRBJ1-2; the D is unclear. The V end was cut by 3 bases, the J end by 0 bases, with 5 bases between. The V gene's germline CDR1 is MDHEN and CDR2 SYDVKM. The CDR3 loop spans 13 amino acids. CDR3 in amino acids: CASSFFSNYGYTF. Written as DNA, the CDR3 is TGTGCCAGCAGTTTTTTCTCTAACTATGGCTACACCTTC.

The genes are TRBV14 and TRBJ2-5; maybe TRBD2 (6 bases). This CDR3 contains 15 residues. The germline V and J ends were trimmed by 5 bases and 4 bases, with 17 bases remaining between them. Per germline, CDR1 SGHDN and CDR2 FVKESK. The CDR3 DNA is TGTGCCAGCAGCTTGAGGCGGGGCGGGCGAGAGACCCAGTACTTC. This translates into CASSLRRGGRETQYF. Together with reference TRBV14 and TRBJ2-5, the CDR3 gives the full variable domain: EAGVTQFPSHSVIEKGQTVTLRCDPISGHDNLYWYRRVMGKEIKFLLHFVKESKQDESGMPNNRFLAERTGGTYSTLKVQPAELEDSGVYFCASSLRRGGRETQYFGPGTRLLVL.

This sequence joins TRBV28 and TRBJ2-7; 7 nucleotides align to TRBD1. The CDR3 is 14 amino acids. Trimming at V came to 6 bases and at J to 2 bases, leaving 7 bases not matched to a gene. CDR1 and CDR2 (germline): MDHEN, SYDVKM. CDR3 region: CASSRDRATYEQYF. DNA for the CDR3: TGTGCCAGCAGCCGGGACAGAGCAACCTACGAGCAGTACTTC.

This clone was seen only a few times. The chain joins TRBV12-3 or TRBV12-4 to TRBJ2-1; D perhaps matches TRBD2 (5 bases). V was cut by 3 bases and J by 8 bases, with 5 bases left in between. This CDR3 spans 11 amino acids. CDR3 residues: CASSLGDEQFF. The DNA for the CDR3 is TGTGCCAGCAGTTTGGGAGATGAGCAGTTCTTC.

The chain links TRBV4-2 to TRBJ1-2; tentative D call: TRBD1 (6 bases). Trimming took off 0 bases at V and 3 bases at J, with 23 bases between the two ends. The germline V gene has CDR1 LGHNA and CDR2 YNFKEQ. The CDR3 is 19 residues long. CDR3 region: CASSQDRITGYTSDYGYTF. Written as DNA, the CDR3 is TGTGCCAGCAGCCAAGATCGCATCACAGGGTATACAAGTGACTATGGCTACACCTTC.

The CDR3 here is CAWTGRETQYF. The CDR3 bases are TGTGCCTGGACAGGTCGGGAGACCCAGTACTTC. This chain links TRBV30 with TRBJ2-5; D is undetermined. Germline V gene lookup returns CDR1 GTSNPN and CDR2 SVGIG (reference sequence). The CDR3 contains 11 residues. Trimming left V 4 bases short and J 5 bases short, with 8 bases between.

The rearrangement links TRBV18 to TRBJ1-1; no clear D gene. The CDR3 has 12 amino acids. The V gene's germline CDR1 is KGHSH and CDR2 LQKENI. V was pared by 2 bases and J by 2 bases, with 3 bases between. The DNA for the CDR3 is TGTGCCAGCTCACCATCTAACACTGAAGCTTTCTTT. This gives the protein CASSPSNTEAFF.

This chain uses TRBV27 with TRBJ2-3; 9 bases map to TRBD2. The CDR3 spans 16 residues. V lost 2 bases, J lost 3 bases, and 6 bases stayed unmatched. CDR1 is MNHEY, CDR2 SMNVEV, per germline (reference sequence). CDR3 region: CASSLNMGLATDTQYF. The CDR3 DNA reads as TGTGCCAGCAGTTTAAACATGGGACTAGCAACAGATACGCAGTATTTT.

The chain is built from TRBV5-5 and TRBJ2-7, with D maybe TRBD2 (6 bases). Germline values: CDR1 SGHKS, CDR2 YYEKEE (reference sequence). The V gene lost 0 bases and the J gene lost 2 bases, with 6 bases spanning the gap. CDR3 length: 13 residues. CDR3 sequence (DNA): TGTGCCAGCAGCTTGGGGAGGGCCTACGAGCAGTACTTC. The encoded protein is CASSLGRAYEQYF.

The chain is built from TRBV5-5 and TRBJ1-1; tentative D call: TRBD1 (6 bases). This CDR3 region has 14 residues. Germline V gene lookup returns CDR1 SGHKS and CDR2 YYEKEE (reference sequence). V lost 5 bases, J lost 12 bases, and 23 bases lay in between. CDR3 DNA sequence: TGTGCCAGCAGTGCCGCCCGGACAGCCATGGTGTCTTTCTTT. It translates to CASSAARTAMVSFF.

The chain couples TRBV11-2 to TRBJ2-3; D uncertain. V shed 0 bases and J shed 8 bases, with 12 bases lying between them. The germline CDR1 and CDR2 sequences are SGHAT and FQNNGV. CDR3 length: 14 amino acids. The CDR3 DNA follows: TGTGCCAGCAGCTTAGATCTCAGTTTTGGTACGCAGTATTTT. It encodes CASSLDLSFGTQYF.

At least ten counts were recorded for this clone. The DNA for the CDR3 is TGTGCCAGCAGTCCCCAAGGACAGGTCGGCAATCAGCCCCAGCATTTT. Translation gives CASSPQGQVGNQPQHF. The rearrangement links TRBV27 to TRBJ1-5, with 7 bases lining up with TRBD1. The CDR3 runs to 16 residues. Germline CDR1 is MNHEY and CDR2 is SMNVEV (reference sequence). The V and J ends lost 5 bases and 2 bases, in that order; junction bases with no gene match: 9.